Listed below are T cell receptor beta chains from one sample, sequenced in a study of T cell responses to AZD1222 COVID-19 vaccine. This table comes from immunoSEQ multiplex PCR, and its TCRdb copy is limited to in-frame clones, with some not included. The sample records about 150,000 clones, under 95% being singletons. Source: peripheral blood, taken 28 days after the second AZD1222 dose. All receptors derive from an adult who received the AZD1222 COVID-19 vaccine. Each CDR3 is given with its conserved first and last residue.

CDR3aa: CASSVFTGVPNEQYF; j_gene: TRBJ2-7; v_gene: TRBV2; len: 15
CDR3aa: CASSPKMGQGVGSPLHF; j_gene: TRBJ1-6; v_gene: TRBV27; len: 17
CDR3aa: CASSPGLTGGTYNEQFF; j_gene: TRBJ2-1; v_gene: TRBV18; len: 17
CDR3aa: CASSTLGIKGASNYGYTF; j_gene: TRBJ1-2; v_gene: TRBV7-2; len: 18
CDR3aa: CASSLAGGTSYNEQFF; j_gene: TRBJ2-1; v_gene: TRBV7-6; len: 16
CDR3aa: CASAPEQEHNEQFF; j_gene: TRBJ2-1; v_gene: TRBV18; len: 14
CDR3aa: CASSLELPTGSLVGNEQFF; j_gene: TRBJ2-1; v_gene: TRBV27; len: 19
CDR3aa: CASRREFKRFDEQYF; j_gene: TRBJ2-7; v_gene: TRBV27; len: 15
CDR3aa: CASLRGGGNTIYF; j_gene: TRBJ1-3; v_gene: TRBV5-6; len: 13
CDR3aa: CAWSGGNYGYTF; j_gene: TRBJ1-2; v_gene: TRBV30; len: 12
CDR3aa: CASSGLRAEPQHF; j_gene: TRBJ1-5; v_gene: TRBV25-1; len: 13
CDR3aa: CASSQDPAGRRRGYTF; j_gene: TRBJ1-2; v_gene: TRBV3-1/TRBV3-2; len: 16
CDR3aa: CASSPLPGPTGELFF; j_gene: TRBJ2-2; v_gene: TRBV7-7; len: 15
CDR3aa: CAISEGGLAFF; j_gene: TRBJ1-1; v_gene: TRBV10-3; len: 11